Sequencing of this T cell receptor beta chain was carried out in a study of blood T cells in healthy people across ages (dated by TCRdb to about 2015). With regard to the full study: In model experiments, template switching captured about one uniquely barcoded TCR beta cDNA molecule for every two T cells. The study analyzed two additional independent replicas of 1 million unique cDNA reads from the same blood draw for two donors, one aged 18 to 29 and one aged 80 or older. Four age groups were formed from the donors: young (average roughly 15 years), middle-aged (around 40), aged (roughly 59) and long-lived (around 82). The study measured age-related changes in TCR beta repertoire diversity using deep sequencing normalized with unique cDNA molecular identifiers. Overall study results and their limits: Conclusive comparison of naive and antigen-experienced compartments was prevented by the profiling of bulk unsorted PBMCs. The long-lived group showed more naive CD4+ T cells, fewer expanded clones and increased TCR diversity than the aged group, suggesting age selection. As age increased, observed TCR beta diversity per million T cells dropped in a roughly linear way, and a significant reduction was already evident by age 40. Donor CMV infection status was unknown, potentially confounding age-related changes in expanded clonotypes. Observed TCR beta diversity correlated strongly with the percentage of naive T cells measured by flow cytometry. Estimates of total diversity from one million sequenced T cells were regarded as lower bounds and underestimates.

Library preparation was by 5' RACE. For sequencing, an Illumina HiSeq 2500 was employed. A second PCR of roughly 6 to 11 cycles was performed with a sample-barcoded 5' primer and a J-beta primer mix. Each TCR beta cDNA molecule received a unique molecular identifier from a template-switch 5' adaptor carrying 12 random nucleotides. At least 3 million CDR3-containing paired-end reads were obtained from each sample. The Mint cDNA synthesis kit, primed by a TRBC-specific oligonucleotide, was used to synthesize first-strand cDNA from all RNA. All cDNA was treated with uracil-DNA glycosylase and then went through a first 18-cycle PCR with the universal primers M1SS and BC2_uni_R. The original methods were these. Each sample was normalized by randomly selecting 1 million high-quality reads, each carrying a distinct molecular identifier. Reads with shared molecular identifiers were discarded instead of being binned into consensus sequences. MiTCR, run with a Q25 quality threshold and the strictest error-elimination algorithm, handled CDR3 identification, clonotype clustering and error correction. Lower-bound total TCR beta diversity was estimated with a nonparametric unseen species model using Euler transformation. In TCRdb, the public reads were trimmed at Q25 with fastp and aligned with MiXCR, with productive beta chains retained. Entries that share a CDR3 protein sequence are merged under the most common genes and DNA. The V and J calls come from TCRdb's annotation, not from the publication. This sample holds more than 1,000,000 distinct CDR3 sequences; under 30% were observed only once. Of the sample, around 0.75% falls within the top ten clones.

Donors were a few dozen systemically healthy Caucasian individuals from Russia aged roughly 6 to 95 years. Each donor gave about 9.8 milliliters of peripheral blood, drawn into EDTA-treated Vacutainer tubes. Ficoll-Paque density-gradient centrifugation was used to isolate PBMCs, with at least 7 million per sample. Total RNA, at least 5 micrograms per sample, was extracted from PBMCs with Trizol reagent. For every donor, flow cytometry on a PBMC aliquot measured the percentage of naive CD45RAhigh/CD27high T cells. As concerns this clonotype: Its antigen is still unknown. Per-base qualities were not stored, and no clone one base away is much larger.

CDR1 and CDR2 (LGHNT, FRNRAP) derive from the germline V gene. There are 16 amino acids in the CDR3, from cysteine to phenylalanine inclusive. The sequence is cut down to CDR3 DNA, 48 bases in frame from base 1. The germline ends are 18 bases apart after V is trimmed by 7 bases and J by 2 bases. The same data also contributed to another study, on T cells of mothers and their children. The other study reports the following: The donors were nine systemically healthy Caucasian individuals, made up of three mothers and their six children. cDNA synthesis used all of the extracted RNA, with approximately 1.4 ug of RNA in each 15 ul reaction. Sample barcodes and 2-4 random nucleotides were added via the M1S primer in the second PCR. Over 8 million TCR beta CDR3 reads were obtained for each mother, and 2.5 million to 3 million reads were obtained for each child. In both related and unrelated pairs, thymic selection shapes the output of TCR recombination in a similar way, with inherited differences having only a minor effect. Normalized repertoire overlap was always slightly but never significantly higher in related than unrelated mother-child pairs. With a sensitivity of about 100 clones per million clonotypes, no persistent microchimeric T cell clones were detected. To look for features that set related mother-child pairs apart from unrelated individuals, the researchers ran deep NGS to compare the TCR beta repertoires of mothers and children. On average, the children were approximately 11 +/- 4 years old, while the mothers were 40 +/- 4 years old. Libraries were sequenced on Illumina HiSeq 2000 with 100+100 nt paired-end reads after adapter ligation with NEBNext reagents. Mother and child libraries were prepared a month apart and sequenced in separate runs to prevent cross-contamination. For each donor, between 500,000 and 2,000,000 distinct TCR beta clonotypes were identified. Naive TCR beta clonotypes were estimated from low-frequency clonotypes matched to each donor's FACS-determined naive share, without sorting.

This TCR was sampled from a girl under 10 years old in good health. Sequences were obtained from blood. The receptor chain draws on TRBV12-5 and TRBJ2-1; TRBD2 is possibly the D segment (7 matching bases). In nucleotides, the sequence is TGTGCTAGTGCCCCAGTAGGGCGGGGGCCCTACAATGAGCAGTTCTTC. The translation is CASAPVGRGPYNEQFF.